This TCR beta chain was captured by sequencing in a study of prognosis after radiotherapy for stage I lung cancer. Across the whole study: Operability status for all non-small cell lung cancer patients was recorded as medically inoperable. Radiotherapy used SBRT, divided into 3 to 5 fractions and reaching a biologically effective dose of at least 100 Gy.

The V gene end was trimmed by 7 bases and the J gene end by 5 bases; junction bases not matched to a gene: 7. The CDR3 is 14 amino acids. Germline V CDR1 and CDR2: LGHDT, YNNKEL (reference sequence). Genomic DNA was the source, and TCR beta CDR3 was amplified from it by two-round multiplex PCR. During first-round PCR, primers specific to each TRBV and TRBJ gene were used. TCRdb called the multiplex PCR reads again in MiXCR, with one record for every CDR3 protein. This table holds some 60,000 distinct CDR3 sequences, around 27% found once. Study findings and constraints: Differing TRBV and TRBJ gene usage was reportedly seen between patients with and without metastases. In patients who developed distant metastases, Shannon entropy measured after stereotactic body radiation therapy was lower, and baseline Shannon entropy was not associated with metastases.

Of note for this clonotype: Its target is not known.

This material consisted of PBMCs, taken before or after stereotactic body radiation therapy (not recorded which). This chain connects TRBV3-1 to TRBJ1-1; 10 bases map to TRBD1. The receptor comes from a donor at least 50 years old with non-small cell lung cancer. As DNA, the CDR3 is TGTGCCAGCAACCGACAGGGGGCAGGTACTGAAGCTTTCTTT. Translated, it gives CASNRQGAGTEAFF.